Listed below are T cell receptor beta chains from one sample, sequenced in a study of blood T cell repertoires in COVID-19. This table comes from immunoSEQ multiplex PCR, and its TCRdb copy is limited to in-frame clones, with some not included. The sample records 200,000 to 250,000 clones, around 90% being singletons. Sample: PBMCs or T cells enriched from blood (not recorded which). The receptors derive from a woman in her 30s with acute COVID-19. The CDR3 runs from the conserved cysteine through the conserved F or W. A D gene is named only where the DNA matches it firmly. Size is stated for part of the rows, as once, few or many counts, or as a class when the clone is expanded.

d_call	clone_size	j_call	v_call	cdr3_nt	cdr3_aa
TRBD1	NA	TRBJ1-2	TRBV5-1	TGCGCCAGCAGCCCCGGGACAGGACCGTCTTACTATGGCTACACCTTC	CASSPGTGPSYYGYTF
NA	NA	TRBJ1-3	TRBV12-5	TGTGCTAGTGGTTTCTCCACCTCGGAGGGGATCTCTGGAAACACCATATATTTT	CASGFSTSEGISGNTIYF
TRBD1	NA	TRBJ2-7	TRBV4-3	TGCGCCAGCAGCCAGCGACAGGGGCGCTACGAGCAGTACTTC	CASSQRQGRYEQYF
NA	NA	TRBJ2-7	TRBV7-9	TGTGCCAGCAGTAACCAGGGTTACGAGCAGTACTTC	CASSNQGYEQYF
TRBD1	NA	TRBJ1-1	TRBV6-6	TGTGCCAGCAGTCCTGACCGGACAGGGTGGGACACTGAAGCTTTCTTT	CASSPDRTGWDTEAFF
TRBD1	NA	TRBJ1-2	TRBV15	TGTGCCACCAGCAGGACAGGGGGCTACTATGGCTACACCTTC	CATSRTGGYYGYTF
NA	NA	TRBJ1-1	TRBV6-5	TGTGCCAGCAGTTACTCGAAACCAGGGGATGAAGCTTTCTTT	CASSYSKPGDEAFF
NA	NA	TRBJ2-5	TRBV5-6	TGTGCCAGCAGCCAATCGGAGGGGGCCCAAGAGACCCAGTACTTC	CASSQSEGAQETQYF
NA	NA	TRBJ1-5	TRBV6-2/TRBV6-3	TGTGCCAGCAGTTACTCGTGGGGCCTGAGCAATCAGCCCCAGCATTTT	CASSYSWGLSNQPQHF
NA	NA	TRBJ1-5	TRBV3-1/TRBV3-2	TGTGCCAGCAGCCAAGATCCCCTAGGACCCCAGCATTTT	CASSQDPLGPQHF
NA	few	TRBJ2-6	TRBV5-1	TGCGCCAGCAGCTTGCAGTCCTCTGGGGCCAACGTCCTGACTTTC	CASSLQSSGANVLTF
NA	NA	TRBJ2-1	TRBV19	TGTGCCAGTAGACAAACAGGAGGGAACTCCTACAATGAGCAGTTCTTC	CASRQTGGNSYNEQFF
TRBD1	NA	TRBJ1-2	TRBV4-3	TGCGCCAGCAGCCAGAACAGGGGGCTAGGCTATGGCTACACCTTC	CASSQNRGLGYGYTF
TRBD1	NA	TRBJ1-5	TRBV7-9	TGTGCCAGCAGCTCGGGACAGGTTCAGCCCCAGCATTTT	CASSSGQVQPQHF
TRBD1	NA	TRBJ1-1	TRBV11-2	TGTGCCAGCAGCTTAGTGACAGGGGTCACTGAAGCTTTCTTT	CASSLVTGVTEAFF
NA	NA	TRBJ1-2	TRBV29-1	TGCAGCGTGCTCAGGGATGGCTACACCTTC	CSVLRDGYTF
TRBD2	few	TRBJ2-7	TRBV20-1	TGCAGTGCTAGTTCCCCCAGCGGGGGGCCAGGCGAGCAGTACTTC	CSASSPSGGPGEQYF
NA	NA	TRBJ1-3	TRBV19	TGTGCCAGTAGTATAACAGGGCTCTCTGGAAACACCATATATTTT	CASSITGLSGNTIYF
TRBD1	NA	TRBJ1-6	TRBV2	TGTGCCAGCAGGGACAGGGCGGCTAATTCACCCCTCCACTTT	CASRDRAANSPLHF
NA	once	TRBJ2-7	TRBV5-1	TGCGCCAGCAGCTTCAGCGACGAGCAGTACTTC	CASSFSDEQYF
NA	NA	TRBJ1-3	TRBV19	TGTGCCAGTAGTGTTAACAGTGGAAACACCATATATTTT	CASSVNSGNTIYF
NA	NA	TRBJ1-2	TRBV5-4	TGTGCCAGCAGCCCCCCCCGGGGAGGTGACTATGGCTACACCTTC	CASSPPRGGDYGYTF
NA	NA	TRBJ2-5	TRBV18	TGTGCCAGCTCATCCTCGGGCGGGGAGACCCAGTACTTC	CASSSSGGETQYF
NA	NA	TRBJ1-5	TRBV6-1	TGTGCCAGCAGTGAACCTTACGACTTCGAGACGGCGGATCAGCCCCAGCATTTT	CASSEPYDFETADQPQHF
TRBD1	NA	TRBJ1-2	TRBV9	TGTGCCAGCAGCCCTCGGGACAGGGGAAACTATGGCTACACCTTC	CASSPRDRGNYGYTF
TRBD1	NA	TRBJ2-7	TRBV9	TGTGCCAGCAGCGTAGGAGCCGGGACAGGGAGAGGGCAGTACTTC	CASSVGAGTGRGQYF
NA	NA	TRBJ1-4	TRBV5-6	TGTGCCAGCAGCCAAAGTGTCAGGGGAACTAATGAAAAACTGTTTTTT	CASSQSVRGTNEKLFF
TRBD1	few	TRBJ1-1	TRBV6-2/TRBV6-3	TGTGCCAGCAGTTCCTCCCAGGGGGCGCACACTGAAGCTTTCTTT	CASSSSQGAHTEAFF
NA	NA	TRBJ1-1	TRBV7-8	TGTGCCAGCAGCCCGGGAGGGCTGAACACTGAAGCTTTCTTT	CASSPGGLNTEAFF
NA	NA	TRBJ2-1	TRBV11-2	TGTGCCAGCAGCGGAGGGCGGAGCTCCTACAATGAGCAGTTCTTC	CASSGGRSSYNEQFF
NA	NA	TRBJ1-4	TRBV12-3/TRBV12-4	TGTGCCAGCAGATCGGAGGAAAAACTGTTTTTT	CASRSEEKLFF
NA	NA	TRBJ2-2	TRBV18	TGTGCCAGCTCCCCTACTAGGACCGGGGAGCTGTTTTTT	CASSPTRTGELFF
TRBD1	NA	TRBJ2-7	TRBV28	TGTGCCAGCAGTCCCGGGACAGGGGAGCAGTACTTC	CASSPGTGEQYF
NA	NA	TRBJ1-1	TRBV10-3	TGTGCCATCAGTTCAGGGGCCGGGAACACTGAAGCTTTCTTT	CAISSGAGNTEAFF
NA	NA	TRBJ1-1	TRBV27	TGTGCCAGCAGTCCGGACTACTCTGAAGTTGAAGCTTTCTTT	CASSPDYSEVEAFF
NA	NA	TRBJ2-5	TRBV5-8	TGTGCCAGCAGCGGGGGACTCATGGAGACCCAGTACTTC	CASSGGLMETQYF
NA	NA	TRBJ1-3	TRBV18	TGTGCCAGCTCACAAAGCGCACCCTCTGGAAACACCATATATTTT	CASSQSAPSGNTIYF
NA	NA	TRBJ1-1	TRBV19	TGTGCCAGCCATCAAGCGGGGCAGGGAGTGAGCACTGAAGCTTTCTTT	CASHQAGQGVSTEAFF
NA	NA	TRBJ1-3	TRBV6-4	TGTGCCAGCACCACACTAAACTCTGGAAACACCATATATTTT	CASTTLNSGNTIYF
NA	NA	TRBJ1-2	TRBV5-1	TGCGCCAGCAGCTTGGGCAGGATGACCTATGGCTACACCTTC	CASSLGRMTYGYTF
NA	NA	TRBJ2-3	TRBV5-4	TGTGCCAGCAGCTTAGGGGGGGAGAGCAAAGATACGCAGTATTTT	CASSLGGESKDTQYF
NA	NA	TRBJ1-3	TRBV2	TGTGCCAGCAGTGACAGGTTTCTCTCTGGAAACACCATATATTTT	CASSDRFLSGNTIYF
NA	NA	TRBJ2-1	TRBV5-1	TGCGCCAGCAGCTTGGTAGCAGGGAACCACAATGAGCAGTTCTTC	CASSLVAGNHNEQFF
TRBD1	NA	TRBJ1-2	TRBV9	TGTGCCAGCAGCCCACAGGGGGAGGGAGGTGGCTACACCTTC	CASSPQGEGGGYTF
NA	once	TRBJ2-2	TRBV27	TGTGCCAGCAGTTTCGGCGGCCGGATCGGGGAGCTGTTTTTT	CASSFGGRIGELFF
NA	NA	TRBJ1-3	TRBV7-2	TGTGCCAGCAGCCCCTGGGGCTCTGCGGGAAACACCATATATTTT	CASSPWGSAGNTIYF
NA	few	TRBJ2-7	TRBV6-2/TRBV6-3	TGTGCCAGCAGTTGGCCCTTCCCCCCGGAGGGCAGACCTGCCTACGAGCAGTACTTC	CASSWPFPPEGRPAYEQYF
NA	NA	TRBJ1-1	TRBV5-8	TGTGCCAGCAGCTTGAGCGGATCCAACACTGAAGCTTTCTTT	CASSLSGSNTEAFF
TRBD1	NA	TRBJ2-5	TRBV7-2	TGTGCCAGCAGCGTCACAGGGGAAGAGACCCAGTACTTC	CASSVTGEETQYF
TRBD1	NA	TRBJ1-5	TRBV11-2	TGTGCCAGCAGCTTAGGGACAGGGGAGGGTCAGCCCCAGCATTTT	CASSLGTGEGQPQHF
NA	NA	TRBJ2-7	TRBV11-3	TGTGCCAGCAGCTTAGGTCCATCCTCCTACGAGCAGTACTTC	CASSLGPSSYEQYF
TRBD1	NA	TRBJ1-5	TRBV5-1	TGCGCCAGCAGCTCACCTTCCGGACAGGGGAATAATAGCAATCAGCCCCAGCATTTT	CASSSPSGQGNNSNQPQHF
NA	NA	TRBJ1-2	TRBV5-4	TGTGCCAGCAGCCCCAGGGATACCTATGGCTACACCTTC	CASSPRDTYGYTF
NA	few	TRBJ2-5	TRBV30	TGTGCCTGGAGTGTTGGACAGGCGGGGGGAAGCGAGACCCAGTACTTC	CAWSVGQAGGSETQYF
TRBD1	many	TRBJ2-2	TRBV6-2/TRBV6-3	TGTGCCAGCAGCTCGAGACAGGGGGGCGACACCGGGGAGCTGTTTTTT	CASSSRQGGDTGELFF
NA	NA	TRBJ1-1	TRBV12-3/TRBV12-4	TGTGCCAGCAGCCAGAACACTGAAGCTTTCTTT	CASSQNTEAFF
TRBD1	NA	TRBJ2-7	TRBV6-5	TGTGCCAGCAGTTACCTTAGATTTGGACAGGGGGCCGAGCAGTACTTC	CASSYLRFGQGAEQYF
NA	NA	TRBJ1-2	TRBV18	TGTGCCAGCTCACCACCAAAAGGACAGACCTATGGCTACACCTTC	CASSPPKGQTYGYTF
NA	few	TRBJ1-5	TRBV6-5	TGTGCCAGCAGTAAACAGGGCTCGAGCAATCAGCCCCAGCATTTT	CASSKQGSSNQPQHF
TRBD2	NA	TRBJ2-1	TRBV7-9	TGTGCCAGCGGGCGGGGGGCCCACAATGAGCAGTTCTTC	CASGRGAHNEQFF